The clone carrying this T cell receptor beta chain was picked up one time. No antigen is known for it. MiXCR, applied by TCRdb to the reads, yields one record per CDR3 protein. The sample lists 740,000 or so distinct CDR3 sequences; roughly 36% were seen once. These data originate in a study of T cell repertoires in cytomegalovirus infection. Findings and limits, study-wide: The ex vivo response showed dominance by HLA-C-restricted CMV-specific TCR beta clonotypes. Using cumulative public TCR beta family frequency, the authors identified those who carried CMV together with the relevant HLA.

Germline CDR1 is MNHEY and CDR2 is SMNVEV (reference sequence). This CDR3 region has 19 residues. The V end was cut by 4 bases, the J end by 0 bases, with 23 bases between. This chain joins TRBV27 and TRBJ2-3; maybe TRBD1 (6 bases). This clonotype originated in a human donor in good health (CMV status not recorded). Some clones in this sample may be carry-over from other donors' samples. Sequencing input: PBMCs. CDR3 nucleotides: TGTGCCAGCAGTTCCTCCCGGGACCTCCTAGGGGGTAGCACAGATACGCAGTATTTT. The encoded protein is CASSSSRDLLGGSTDTQYF.